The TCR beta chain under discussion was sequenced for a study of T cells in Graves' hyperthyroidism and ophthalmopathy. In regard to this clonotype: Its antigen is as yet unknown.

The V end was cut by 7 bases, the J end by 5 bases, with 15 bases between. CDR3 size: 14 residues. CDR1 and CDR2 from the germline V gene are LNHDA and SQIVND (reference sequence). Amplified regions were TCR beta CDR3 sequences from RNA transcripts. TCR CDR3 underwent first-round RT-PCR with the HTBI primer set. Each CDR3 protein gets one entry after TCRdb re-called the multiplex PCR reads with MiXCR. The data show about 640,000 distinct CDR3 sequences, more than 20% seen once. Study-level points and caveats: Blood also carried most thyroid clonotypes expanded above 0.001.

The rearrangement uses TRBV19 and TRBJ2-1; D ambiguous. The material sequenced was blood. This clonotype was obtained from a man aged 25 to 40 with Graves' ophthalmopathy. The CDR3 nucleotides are TGTGCCAGTACTCCCCGCGGAAAGAACAATGAGCAGTTCTTC. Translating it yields CASTPRGKNNEQFF.